The rows below give T cell receptor beta chains drawn from one sample of a study of T-cell memory formation after mild COVID-19. Each CDR3 protein is one row after TCRdb ran MiXCR on the 5' RACE reads. The sample has some 120,000 distinct CDR3 sequences; about 5.9% are singletons. Sequencing was carried out using PBMCs or a T cell subset sorted from them (not recorded which). The receptors here all came from an adult woman who had mild COVID-19 (a few samples of this study predate the infection). Cell type and time point are not known. Both conserved end residues are part of each CDR3. A D gene is named only where the DNA matches it firmly. Size is stated for part of the rows, as once, few or many counts, or as a class when the clone is expanded.

J,V,D,size,CDR3,DNA
TRBJ1-6,TRBV9,TRBD1,many,CASSYRDRVGSPLHF,TGTGCCAGCAGCTACCGGGACAGGGTCGGCTCACCCCTCCACTTT
TRBJ2-1,TRBV5-1,TRBD1,.,CASSRTRDRVSYNEQFF,TGCGCCAGCAGCCGCACTCGGGACAGGGTCTCCTACAATGAGCAGTTCTTC
TRBJ2-1,TRBV20-1,TRBD2,few,CSARSQRGSPYNEQFF,TGCAGTGCTAGGTCCCAACGCGGGAGTCCCTACAATGAGCAGTTCTTC
TRBJ2-3,TRBV12-3/TRBV12-4,.,few,CASSPKVNTQYF,TGTGCCAGCAGTCCGAAGGTTAATACGCAGTATTTT
TRBJ2-7,TRBV19,TRBD2,few,CASSKGAGTNYEQYF,TGTGCCAGTAGTAAAGGGGCCGGGACTAACTACGAGCAGTACTTC
TRBJ1-5,TRBV7-7,.,many,CASSLDRFQPQHF,TGTGCCAGCAGCTTAGATAGGTTTCAGCCCCAGCATTTT
TRBJ2-2,TRBV24-1,.,.,CATSDPGRGNTGELFF,TGTGCCACCAGTGACCCCGGGCGGGGGAACACCGGGGAGCTGTTTTTT
TRBJ2-2,TRBV12-3/TRBV12-4,TRBD2,few,CASSLGLLAGELFF,TGTGCCAGCAGTTTAGGGCTTCTAGCGGGAGAGCTGTTTTTT
TRBJ2-1,TRBV7-3,TRBD2,few,CASSLGAGGHNEQFF,TGTGCCAGCAGCTTAGGAGCGGGAGGCCACAATGAGCAGTTCTTC
TRBJ2-3,TRBV4-1,TRBD2,many,CASSQPSYGTSGGFDTQYF,TGCGCCAGCAGCCAACCATCCTACGGGACTAGCGGGGGGTTCGATACGCAGTATTTT
TRBJ2-1,TRBV5-4,TRBD2,few,CASARPGLAGGKQFF,TGTGCCAGCGCACGACCGGGACTAGCGGGGGGCAAGCAGTTCTTC
TRBJ1-4,TRBV15,.,many,CATSRDFGRGEKLFF,TGTGCCACCAGCAGAGATTTCGGCCGGGGTGAAAAACTGTTTTTT
TRBJ2-1,TRBV4-2,TRBD2,many,CASSRTSGGNEQFF,TGTGCCAGCAGCCGAACTAGCGGGGGTAATGAGCAGTTCTTC
TRBJ1-1,TRBV7-2,.,many,CASSPQRQAGEAFF,TGTGCCAGCAGCCCCCAGAGACAGGCGGGGGAAGCTTTCTTT
TRBJ1-1,TRBV5-1,.,many,CASSLAGLRSSLNTEAFF,TGCGCCAGCAGCTTGGCAGGCCTGCGGAGTTCGCTGAACACTGAAGCTTTCTTT
TRBJ2-5,TRBV29-1,TRBD2,many,CSVEGTPGGLETQYF,TGCAGCGTTGAAGGCACACCGGGGGGGTTGGAGACCCAGTACTTC
TRBJ2-7,TRBV6-5,TRBD1,many,CASRLTGDSYEQYF,TGTGCCAGCAGATTAACAGGGGATTCCTACGAGCAGTACTTC
TRBJ1-4,TRBV20-1,.,many,CSARDRKGKINEKLFF,TGCAGTGCTAGAGATCGAAAGGGGAAAATTAATGAAAAACTGTTTTTT
TRBJ1-5,TRBV6-2/TRBV6-3,.,.,CASRVFGGRASNQPQHF,TGTGCCAGCCGGGTTTTTGGGGGTAGGGCCAGCAATCAGCCCCAGCATTTT
TRBJ2-2,TRBV20-1,.,.,CSARDQGAGELFF,TGCAGTGCTAGAGATCAAGGCGCCGGGGAGCTGTTTTTT
TRBJ2-7,TRBV20-1,TRBD2,.,CSAPRGGRTYEQYF,TGCAGTGCCCCGCGGGGGGGTCGAACCTACGAGCAGTACTTC
TRBJ1-1,TRBV24-1,TRBD1,many,CATSDSRQGGHTEAFF,TGTGCCACCAGTGATTCCCGACAGGGGGGGCACACTGAAGCTTTCTTT
TRBJ2-1,TRBV6-5,TRBD2,many,CASSYSRTSGRYSNEQFF,TGTGCCAGCAGTTACTCGAGGACTAGCGGGAGGTATAGCAATGAGCAGTTCTTC
TRBJ2-2,TRBV12-3/TRBV12-4,TRBD2,many,CASTSGGDTGELFF,TGTGCCAGCACTAGCGGGGGGGACACCGGGGAGCTGTTTTTT
TRBJ2-5,TRBV27,TRBD2,.,CASRTSGRGKETQYF,TGTGCCAGCAGGACTAGCGGGAGAGGGAAAGAGACCCAGTACTTC
TRBJ2-5,TRBV5-1,TRBD1,many,CASSLQGVNQETQYF,TGCGCCAGCAGCTTGCAGGGGGTCAACCAAGAGACCCAGTACTTC
TRBJ1-4,TRBV29-1,.,.,CSAYQTNEKLFF,TGCAGCGCGTACCAGACTAATGAAAAACTGTTTTTT
TRBJ2-7,TRBV5-1,.,few,CASRPTPRNEQYF,TGCGCCAGCAGACCGACCCCGAGGAACGAGCAGTACTTC
TRBJ2-3,TRBV20-1,TRBD1,few,CSANPASGQGNLPDTQYF,TGCAGTGCTAACCCGGCCTCGGGACAGGGGAATCTTCCAGATACGCAGTATTTT
TRBJ1-2,TRBV12-3/TRBV12-4,TRBD1,few,CASSSGQGSLYGYTF,TGTGCCAGCAGTTCGGGACAGGGGTCTCTCTATGGCTACACCTTC
TRBJ2-5,TRBV4-1,TRBD2,.,CASSQGGASGPQETQYF,TGCGCCAGCAGCCAAGGAGGGGCTAGCGGGCCTCAAGAGACCCAGTACTTC
TRBJ2-2,TRBV11-3,.,.,CASRLSPGANTGELFF,TGTGCCAGCAGACTCTCGCCAGGGGCTAACACCGGGGAGCTGTTTTTT
TRBJ1-1,TRBV29-1,.,.,CSVVTTSTEAFF,TGCAGCGTGGTAACAACAAGCACTGAAGCTTTCTTT
TRBJ2-4,TRBV7-9,.,many,CASSLQGNIQYF,TGTGCCAGCAGCTTACAGGGAAACATTCAGTACTTC
TRBJ2-5,TRBV6-5,.,few,CASRRGTLQETQYF,TGTGCCAGCAGGAGAGGGACTCTCCAAGAGACCCAGTACTTC
TRBJ2-1,TRBV11-1,TRBD2,few,CASSLGSGSFAEQFF,TGTGCCAGCAGCTTAGGTAGCGGGAGTTTTGCTGAGCAGTTCTTC
TRBJ2-1,TRBV7-2,TRBD2,.,CASSSSAGVTYNEQFF,TGTGCCAGCAGCTCCTCGGCGGGAGTCACCTACAATGAGCAGTTCTTC
TRBJ2-1,TRBV7-9,TRBD2,.,CASSLAPGLAGGNYNEQFF,TGTGCCAGCAGCTTAGCCCCGGGACTAGCGGGGGGCAACTACAATGAGCAGTTCTTC
TRBJ2-5,TRBV19,.,few,CASSATRVPGETQYF,TGTGCCAGTAGTGCCACTAGGGTTCCAGGAGAGACCCAGTACTTC
TRBJ2-3,TRBV7-2,TRBD1,many,CASSRKTGTDTQYF,TGTGCCAGCAGCCGGAAGACAGGGACCGATACGCAGTATTTT